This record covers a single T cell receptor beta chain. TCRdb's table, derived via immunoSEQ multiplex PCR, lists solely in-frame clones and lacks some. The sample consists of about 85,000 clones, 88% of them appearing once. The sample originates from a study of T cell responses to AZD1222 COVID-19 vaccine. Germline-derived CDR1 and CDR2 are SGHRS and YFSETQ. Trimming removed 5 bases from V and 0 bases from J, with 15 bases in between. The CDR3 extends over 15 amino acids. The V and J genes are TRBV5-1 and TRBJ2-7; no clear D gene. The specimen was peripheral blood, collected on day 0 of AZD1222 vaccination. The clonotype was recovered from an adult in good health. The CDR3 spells CASSFAGAGSYEQYF. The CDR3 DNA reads TGCGCCAGCAGTTTCGCTGGCGCAGGCTCCTACGAGCAGTACTTC.